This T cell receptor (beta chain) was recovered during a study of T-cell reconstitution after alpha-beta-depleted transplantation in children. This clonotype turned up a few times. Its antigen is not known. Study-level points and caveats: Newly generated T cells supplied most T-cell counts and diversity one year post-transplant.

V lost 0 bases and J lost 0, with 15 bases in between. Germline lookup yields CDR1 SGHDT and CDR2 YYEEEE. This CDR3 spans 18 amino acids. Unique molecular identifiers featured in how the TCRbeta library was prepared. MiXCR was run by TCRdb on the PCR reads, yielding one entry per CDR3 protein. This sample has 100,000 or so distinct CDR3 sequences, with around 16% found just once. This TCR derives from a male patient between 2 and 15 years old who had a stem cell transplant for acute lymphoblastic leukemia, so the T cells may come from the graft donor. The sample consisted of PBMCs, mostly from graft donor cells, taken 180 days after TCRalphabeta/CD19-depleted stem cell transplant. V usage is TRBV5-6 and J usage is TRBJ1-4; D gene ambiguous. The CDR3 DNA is TGTGCCAGCAGCTTGGACTCCCGGACGGAACCAACTAATGAAAAACTGTTTTTT. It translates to CASSLDSRTEPTNEKLFF.